The rows below give T cell receptor beta chains drawn from one sample of a study of T cell responses to AZD1222 COVID-19 vaccine. Sequenced by immunoSEQ multiplex PCR; TCRdb stores in-frame clones only, minus some. The sample has 100,000 to 150,000 clones; 89% are singletons. The sequencing here drew on peripheral blood, taken on day 0 of AZD1222 vaccination. The receptor set was obtained from an adult in good health. Both conserved end residues are trimmed from each CDR3. The D gene is left open where the match is weak.

d_call v_call cdr3_aa
TRBD1 TRBV12-3/TRBV12-4 ASSPPGTGGKH
TRBD2 TRBV28 ATQLAEKSYNEQF
TRBD1 TRBV7-3 ASSPGQGSPLH
TRBD1 TRBV7-8 ASSRLTGAGGNQPQH
TRBD2 TRBV6-5 ASRASKTGGNEQF
. TRBV6-2/TRBV6-3 ASSYEAGGAYTEAF
. TRBV10-3 AISANGGVEQY
. TRBV7-8 ASSRGGYWTEAF
TRBD1 TRBV9 ASSVGTGAFYEQY
TRBD1 TRBV3-1/TRBV3-2 ASSRTGFSYNEQF
. TRBV6-5 ASSRSGGLDEKLF
TRBD1 TRBV2 ASSLRTGGNTEAF
. TRBV28 ASSLSLSDTQY
. TRBV30 AWSGGVYNEQF
. TRBV7-2 ASSSGGSGGYT
. TRBV6-4 ASSDSAGGYT
. TRBV2 ASSETSVRKSSPLSTEAF
TRBD1 TRBV19 ASSSGDRVGQPQH
. TRBV7-9 ASSFWALGTGELF
. TRBV7-9 ASSAAPGVSSYNSPLH
. TRBV2 ASRREGYGYT
TRBD2 TRBV7-7 ASSFLAGGPGELF
. TRBV11-2 ASSLEGGGDTEAF
. TRBV19 ASSIWGSGGYT
TRBD2 TRBV7-2 ASSLNPGLASSSYNEQF
. TRBV19 ASSNRVHYGYT
TRBD2 TRBV7-2 ASSSRTSGGAPTDTQY
. TRBV5-1 ASSLEARGELF
. TRBV30 AWSLSGELF
TRBD1 TRBV3-1/TRBV3-2 ASSRRTGDPYEQY
. TRBV7-2 ASSLAANTEAF
. TRBV6-1 ASSEPGNFAPEAF
. TRBV5-1 ASSLAQSGELF